This T cell receptor (beta chain) was captured by sequencing in a study of T cell responses to AZD1222 COVID-19 vaccine. Study details: Pooling covered second doses at about 4 or about 12 weeks. Study results and caveats: The study identified only five to seven AZD1222 recipients as seropositive at baseline. Receipt of two AZD1222 doses was followed by a rise in Spike-specific TCR breadth and depth. Close to half of spike-specific TCRs reportedly recognize unmutated variant regions.

TCRdb's table, derived via immunoSEQ multiplex PCR, lists solely in-frame clones and lacks some. The sample consists of around 95,000 clones, around 90% of them appearing once. CDR3 size: 15 residues. V was cut by 2 bases and J by 0 bases, with 11 bases left in between. The germline CDR1 and CDR2 sequences are SGHNT and YYREEE (reference sequence). To note about this clone: Its antigen remains unknown.

The V and J genes are TRBV5-4 and TRBJ1-2; no firm D call. The source is an adult in good health. The source was peripheral blood, collected on day 0 of AZD1222 vaccination. The CDR3 sequence is CASSLGKVANYGYTF. The CDR3 DNA reads TGTGCCAGCAGCTTAGGGAAAGTGGCTAACTATGGCTACACCTTC.